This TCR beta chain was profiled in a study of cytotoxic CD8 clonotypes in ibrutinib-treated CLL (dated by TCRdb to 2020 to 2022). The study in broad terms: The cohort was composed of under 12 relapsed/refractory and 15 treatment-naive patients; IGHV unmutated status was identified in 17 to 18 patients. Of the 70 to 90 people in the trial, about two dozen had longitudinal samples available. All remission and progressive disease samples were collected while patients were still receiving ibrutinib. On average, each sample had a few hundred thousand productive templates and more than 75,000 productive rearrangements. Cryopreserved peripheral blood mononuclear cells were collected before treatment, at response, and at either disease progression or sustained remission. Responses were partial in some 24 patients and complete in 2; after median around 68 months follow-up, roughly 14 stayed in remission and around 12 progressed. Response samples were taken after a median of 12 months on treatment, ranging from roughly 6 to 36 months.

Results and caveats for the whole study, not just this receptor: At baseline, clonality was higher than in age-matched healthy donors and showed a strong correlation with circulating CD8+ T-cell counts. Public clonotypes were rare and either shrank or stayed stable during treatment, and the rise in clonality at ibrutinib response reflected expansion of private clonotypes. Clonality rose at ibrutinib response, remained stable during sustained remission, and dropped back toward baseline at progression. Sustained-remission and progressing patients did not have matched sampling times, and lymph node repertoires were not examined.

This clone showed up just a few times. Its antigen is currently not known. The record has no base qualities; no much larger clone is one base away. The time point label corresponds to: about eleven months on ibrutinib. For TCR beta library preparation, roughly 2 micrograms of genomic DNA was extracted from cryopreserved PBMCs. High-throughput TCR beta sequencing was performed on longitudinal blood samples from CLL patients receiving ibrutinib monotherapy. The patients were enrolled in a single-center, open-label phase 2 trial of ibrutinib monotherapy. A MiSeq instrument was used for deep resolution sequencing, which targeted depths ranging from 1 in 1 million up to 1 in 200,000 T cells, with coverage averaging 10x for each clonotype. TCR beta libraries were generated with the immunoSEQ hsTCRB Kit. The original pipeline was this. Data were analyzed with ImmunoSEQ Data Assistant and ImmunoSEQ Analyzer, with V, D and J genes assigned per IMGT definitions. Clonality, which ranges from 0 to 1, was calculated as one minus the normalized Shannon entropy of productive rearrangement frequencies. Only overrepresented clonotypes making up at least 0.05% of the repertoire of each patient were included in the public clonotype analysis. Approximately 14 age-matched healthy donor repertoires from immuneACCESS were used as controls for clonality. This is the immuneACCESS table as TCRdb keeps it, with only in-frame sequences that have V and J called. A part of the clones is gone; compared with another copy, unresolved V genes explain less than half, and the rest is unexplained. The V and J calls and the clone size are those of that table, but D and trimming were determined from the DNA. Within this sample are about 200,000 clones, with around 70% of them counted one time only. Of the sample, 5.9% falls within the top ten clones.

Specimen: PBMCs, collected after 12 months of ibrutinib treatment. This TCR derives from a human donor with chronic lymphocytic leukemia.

The CDR3 protein: CASTGSFGNQPQHF. The sequenced DNA is TGTGCCAGCACTGGGTCTTTCGGCAATCAGCCCCAGCATTTT. The chain links TRBV6-1 with TRBJ1-5, with no confidently assigned D gene. V is pared back by 7 bases and J by 2 bases, with 12 bases lying between the germline termini. CDR1 and CDR2 are drawn from the germline V gene: MNHNS, SASEGT. Its CDR3 holds 14 amino acids, cysteine through phenylalanine. Only the CDR3 portion is preserved as DNA: 42 bases, with reading frame beginning at the first base.